This T cell receptor beta chain was identified during a study of T cell responses to AZD1222 COVID-19 vaccine. Overall study findings and caveats: Among spike-specific TCRs, nearly half reportedly target unmutated variant regions.

As concerns this clone: The antigen remains unidentified.

Per the germline V gene, CDR1 is SGDLS and CDR2 is YYNGEE. With V trimmed by 0 bases and J by 3 bases, 8 bases remained unmatched. CDR3 size: 18 residues. Sequencing used immunoSEQ multiplex PCR; TCRdb keeps in-frame clones, though not all of them. The sample lists 160,000 or so clones; about 89% were seen once. The receptor's source is an adult who received the AZD1222 COVID-19 vaccine. V and J are TRBV9 and TRBJ2-2; 10 bases are a match to TRBD2. The material sequenced was peripheral blood, taken 28 days after the second AZD1222 dose. CDR3 region: CASSVVPAGGPDTGELFF. CDR3 DNA sequence: TGTGCCAGCAGCGTAGTTCCAGCGGGAGGGCCGGACACCGGGGAGCTGTTTTTT. Full variable domain (outside the CDR3, taken from reference TRBV9 and TRBJ2-2): DSGVTQTPKHLITATGQRVTLRCSPRSGDLSVYWYQQSLDQGLQFLIQYYNGEERAKGNILERFSAQQFPDLHSELNLSSLELGDSALYFCASSVVPAGGPDTGELFFGEGSRLTVL.